Presented here are 30 T cell receptor beta chains from one specimen sequenced in a study of preoperative IRX-2 immunotherapy in early breast cancer. Profiled with immunoSEQ multiplex PCR; TCRdb holds only in-frame clones, not every one. The sample records roughly 34,000 clones, roughly nine tenths being singletons. Specified treatment: preoperative locoregional IRX-2 cytokine immunotherapy. Material: tumor tissue, obtained after IRX-2 immunotherapy. The receptors derive from a human donor with breast cancer.

V usage is TRBV7-5 and J usage is TRBJ2-3; the table's D call, TRBD2, has no DNA check behind it. TRBV7-5 is a pseudogene locus. The CDR3 is made up of 16 amino acids. In nucleotides, the CDR3 is TGTGCCAGCAGCCTACTAGCGGGGGGTAGCACAGATACGCAGTATTTT. Protein sequence: CASSLLAGGSTDTQYF.

The chain links TRBV15 to TRBJ1-5; D remains unclear. CDR1 and CDR2 from the germline V gene are LNHNV and YYDKDF (reference sequence). The length of the CDR3 is 14 residues. V was pared by 1 base and J by 4 bases, with 8 bases between. CDR3 sequence (DNA): TGTGCCACCAGCAGAGGCACAGAGAATCAGCCCCAGCATTTT. It yields the protein CATSRGTENQPQHF.

This chain joins TRBV19 and TRBJ2-5; D call uncertain. Germline-derived CDR1 and CDR2 are LNHDA and SQIVND (reference sequence). The CDR3 covers 14 residues. Deletions cut 5 bases from V and 5 bases from J, with 15 bases between. DNA of the CDR3: TGTGCCAGTAGTCCCTCGGTCGCGTTTGAGACCCAGTACTTC. As protein: CASSPSVAFETQYF.

The chain combines TRBV18 with TRBJ1-4; maybe TRBD1 (5 bases). The CDR3 has 17 residues. Trimming left V 8 bases short and J 0 bases short, with 19 bases between. Looked up from germline, CDR1 is KGHSH and CDR2 is LQKENI. The CDR3 reads CASARNLGEPTNEKLFF. The CDR3 DNA follows: TGTGCCAGCGCAAGAAATCTGGGGGAGCCAACTAATGAAAAACTGTTTTTT.

This clone was observed a single time. The chain combines TRBV6-8 with TRBJ2-3; no firm D call. CDR1 MNHGY and CDR2 SAAAGT come from the germline V gene. The CDR3 totals 14 residues. Trimming pared 2 bases from V and 2 bases from J, leaving 8 bases between. The CDR3 is CASSYRTNTDTQYF. DNA of the CDR3: TGTGCCAGCAGTTACCGGACCAACACAGATACGCAGTATTTT.

The chain joins TRBV7-6 to TRBJ1-2; D might be TRBD1 (5 bases). Trimming took 1 base from V and 4 from J, leaving 16 bases between them. Germline CDR1 SGHVS, CDR2 FNYEAQ. The CDR3 has 16 amino acids. Written as DNA, the CDR3 is TGTGCCAGCAGCTTAGGGCCAGGGCAGGAGAGCTATGGCTACACCTTC. Translating gives CASSLGPGQESYGYTF.

V and J are TRBV5-1 and TRBJ2-5; 8 nucleotides align to TRBD2. With V trimmed by 4 bases and J by 0 bases, 8 bases remained unmatched. Germline V gives CDR1 SGHRS, CDR2 YFSETQ. This CDR3 is 16 amino acids long. CDR3 sequence (DNA): TGCGCCAGCAGCCTGGGGGGCGGGAGGTACCAAGAGACCCAGTACTTC. Translating it yields CASSLGGGRYQETQYF.

This rearrangement joins TRBV6-8 to TRBJ1-1; perhaps TRBD1 as D (6 bases). CDR3 length: 14 residues. Per the germline V gene, CDR1 is MNHGY and CDR2 is SAAAGT. Trimming took 7 bases from V and 1 from J, leaving 13 bases between them. CDR3 coding DNA: TGTGCCAGCACTCTAGGGGGATGGAACACTGAAGCTTTCTTT. Translated: CASTLGGWNTEAFF.

This chain uses TRBV23-1 with TRBJ1-2; D is undetermined. TRBV23-1 is treated as an ORF (open reading frame) with a function not yet certain. CDR3 length: 14 residues. The V gene lost 6 bases and the J gene lost 1 base, with 12 bases spanning the gap. The CDR3 sequence: CASSSAQFNYGYTF. The CDR3 DNA reads as TGCGCCAGCAGCTCGGCTCAGTTTAACTATGGCTACACCTTC.

This clone was seen more than once but under ten times. The chain uses TRBV6-8 and TRBJ1-3, with D unresolved. V lost 7 bases to trimming and J lost 0 bases, with 25 bases between them. CDR1 and CDR2 (germline): MNHGY, SAAAGT. This CDR3 is built from 19 residues. This CDR3 reads CASTDHSYFVEDSGNTIYF. DNA of the CDR3: TGTGCCAGCACCGACCATAGTTACTTTGTAGAAGACTCTGGAAACACCATATATTTT.

The J gene is TRBJ2-7, the V gene TRBV6-8; the match to TRBD2 covers 10 bases. CDR1 and CDR2 (germline): MNHGY, SAAAGT. The CDR3 loop spans 15 amino acids. V was pared by 10 bases and J by 2 bases, with 11 bases of the junction left unmatched. The chain's CDR3 is CATKPLAGDPYEQYF. The CDR3 DNA reads as TGTGCCACCAAACCTCTAGCGGGAGACCCCTACGAGCAGTACTTC.

The chain is built from TRBV6-8 and TRBJ1-2; 7 bases are a match to TRBD1. Germline V gene data show CDR1 as MNHGY and CDR2 as SAAAGT. Unmatched junction bases numbered 6, after V lost 0 bases and J lost 5 bases. This CDR3 comprises 15 residues. CDR3 sequence (DNA): TGTGCCAGCAGTTACTCCCGGGACAGCGTGTATGGCTACACCTTC. Protein sequence: CASSYSRDSVYGYTF.

Points on this clone: The junction and the germline gene differ at one end; a read error may be behind it. The chain carries TRBV6-8 and TRBJ1-5, with a tentative D call TRBD1 (6 bases). The length of the CDR3 is 14 residues. Germline values: CDR1 MNHGY, CDR2 SAAAGT. DNA for the CDR3: TGTGCCAGCAAGGGGGGAGGTAAAAATCAGCCTCAGCATTTT. Amino acid sequence: CASKGGGKNQPQHF.

The rearrangement links TRBV11-1 to TRBJ2-1; 9 bases align to TRBD2. V lost 5 bases to trimming and J lost 6 bases; unmatched junction nucleotides: 11. The germline V gene has CDR1 SGHAT and CDR2 FQDESV (reference sequence). This CDR3 comprises 16 residues. The CDR3 loop reads CASSAAGTSSANEQFF. CDR3 bases: TGTGCCAGCAGCGCCGCCGGGACTAGCTCGGCCAATGAGCAGTTCTTC.

V and J are TRBV7-5 and TRBJ2-1; the table names TRBD2, a call not compared with the DNA. TRBV7-5 is designated a pseudogene. The CDR3 is 17 amino acids. The CDR3 nucleotides are TGTGCCAGCAGCTCGCTAAAGCGGGGTACAAGCGACAATGAGCAGTTCTTC. It specifies CASSSLKRGTSDNEQFF.

The chain is built from TRBV12-5 and TRBJ1-4, with D possibly matching TRBD1 (5 bases). Germline CDR1 is LGHNT and CDR2 is FRNRAP. V gave up 6 bases and J gave up 0 bases, with 11 bases separating them. The CDR3 is 15 amino acids. The CDR3 sequence: CASGHPGPTNEKLFF. Written as DNA, the CDR3 is TGTGCTAGTGGGCATCCGGGACCAACTAATGAAAAACTGTTTTTT.

J is TRBJ1-1 and V is TRBV7-1; D unresolved. TRBV7-1 belongs to the ORF category, with a function that is uncertain. Trimming pared 5 bases from V and 7 bases from J, leaving 17 bases between. The CDR3 contains 14 residues. CDR3 residues: CASSPTATAGEAFF. In DNA, the CDR3 is TGTGCCAGCAGCCCAACAGCCACCGCGGGTGAAGCTTTCTTT.

V is TRBV30 and J is TRBJ2-2; TRBD1 or TRBD2 may be the D gene (5 bases each). CDR1 and CDR2 (germline): GTSNPN, SVGIG (reference sequence). The germline V and J ends were trimmed by 1 base and 1 base, with 10 bases remaining between them. CDR3 size: 15 residues. The CDR3 loop reads CAWSGDGLNTGELFF. CDR3 bases: TGTGCCTGGAGTGGGGACGGATTGAACACCGGGGAGCTGTTTTTT.

The V gene is TRBV10-1, the J gene TRBJ2-3; 9 bases are shared with TRBD2. V shed 10 bases, J shed 5 bases, and the junction held 10 bases outside the gene matches. The CDR3 loop spans 14 amino acids. Germline V gene sequence: CDR1 WNHNN, CDR2 SYGVQD (reference sequence). This CDR3 reads CATFASGAVDTQYF. The DNA for the CDR3 is TGCGCCACCTTTGCTAGCGGGGCAGTAGATACGCAGTATTTT.

This sequence joins TRBV11-3 and TRBJ2-7; 7 nucleotides match TRBD2. This CDR3 is built from 16 residues. The V segment lost 5 bases and the J segment 5 bases; nucleotides outside the gene matches: 15. Germline CDR1 is SGHNT and CDR2 is YENEEA. The CDR3 DNA reads as TGTGCCAGCAGCGGCCGTGGGGAATGGCTAGCGGACGAGCAGTACTTC. It encodes CASSGRGEWLADEQYF.

V is TRBV23-1 and J is TRBJ2-3; TRBD2 matches at 11 bases. TRBV23-1 is recorded as an ORF, its role being uncertain. The ends lost 6 bases at V and 8 bases at J; junction bases unmatched: 13. The length of the CDR3 is 16 residues. CDR3 residues: CASSFDSGGARATQYF. Here the CDR3 DNA reads TGCGCCAGCAGCTTCGATAGCGGGGGGGCCAGGGCTACGCAGTATTTT.

The chain is built from TRBV6-8 and TRBJ2-1; TRBD2 matches 8 bases. J lost 4 bases, V lost 5 bases, and 7 bases had no gene match. CDR1 is MNHGY and CDR2 is SAAAGT in the germline V gene. The CDR3 runs 15 residues. CDR3: CASSVSGGRYNEQFF. CDR3 DNA sequence: TGTGCCAGCAGTGTCAGCGGGGGTCGGTACAATGAGCAGTTCTTC.

The chain combines TRBV5-1 with TRBJ2-6; D gene unclear. The CDR3 is 14 residues long. V shed 2 bases and J shed 3 bases, with 6 bases lying between them. Per the germline V gene, CDR1 is SGHRS and CDR2 is YFSETQ. The CDR3 nucleotides are TGCGCCAGCAGCTTCTGGGTTGGGGCCAACGTCCTGACTTTC. This sequence encodes CASSFWVGANVLTF.

The genes are TRBV19 and TRBJ1-1; tentative D call: TRBD1 (5 bases). Germline CDR1 reads LNHDA; CDR2 reads SQIVND (reference sequence). With 3 bases removed from V and 3 bases from J, the gap between germline ends came to 17 bases. The CDR3 has 16 residues. CDR3 amino acids: CASSIAQGGMDTEAFF. The CDR3, as DNA: TGTGCCAGTAGTATTGCCCAGGGCGGAATGGACACTGAAGCTTTCTTT.

The CDR3 nucleotides are TGTGCCAGCAGTTACATCCGTGGCAGGGCAATAGGGACTGAAGCTTTCTTT. It encodes CASSYIRGRAIGTEAFF. This chain connects TRBV6-8 to TRBJ1-1, with D possibly being TRBD1 (5 bases). The CDR3 has 17 residues. V was trimmed by 2 bases and J by 5 bases, leaving 21 bases between them. Germline V gives CDR1 MNHGY, CDR2 SAAAGT.

In its sample, this clone was seen once. This chain joins TRBV14 and TRBJ1-1, with D possibly TRBD1 on 6 matching bases. V was cut by 6 bases and J by 5 bases, with 13 bases left in between. The CDR3 loop spans 13 amino acids. From germline, CDR1 is SGHDN and CDR2 FVKESK. Written as DNA, the CDR3 is TGTGCCAGCAGTGAACAGGGTTTAACTGAAGCTTTCTTT. Translated: CASSEQGLTEAFF.

This sequence joins TRBV29-1 and TRBJ1-1; 7 bases are a match to TRBD1. The CDR3 has 14 amino acids. CDR1 and CDR2 (germline): SQVTM, ANQGSEA. V shed 4 bases and J 4 bases; nucleotides not matched to a gene: 9. The DNA for the CDR3 is TGCAGCGTTGGACAGGGAGGGGTGGGCACTGAAGCTTTCTTT. Its protein is CSVGQGGVGTEAFF.

This sequence joins TRBV29-1 and TRBJ2-1; D gene ambiguous. V lost 6 bases and J 2 bases, leaving 11 bases between the germline ends. Germline CDR1 SQVTM, CDR2 ANQGSEA. There are 13 residues in the CDR3. CDR3 DNA sequence: TGCAGCGTGAGCCCTCTCCCCTACAATGAGCAGTTCTTC. Amino acids: CSVSPLPYNEQFF.

The V gene is TRBV7-7, the J gene TRBJ1-2, with 7 positions matching TRBD1. The CDR3 is 14 residues long. Germline assignment: CDR1 SSHAT and CDR2 FNYEAQ (reference sequence). V was pared by 5 bases and J by 8 bases, with 11 bases of the junction left unmatched. The CDR3 spells CASSRGQPGGGYTF. For the CDR3, the DNA is TGTGCCAGCAGCCGGGGACAGCCAGGGGGAGGCTACACCTTC.

The chain employs TRBV30 and TRBJ1-6; no clear D gene. The germline gives CDR1 GTSNPN, CDR2 SVGIG (reference sequence). The CDR3 sequence is 13 residues long. The germline V and J ends were trimmed by 2 bases and 6 bases, with 8 bases remaining between them. The CDR3 region is CAWSTSVNSPLHF. CDR3 coding DNA: TGTGCCTGGAGTACCTCCGTTAATTCACCCCTCCACTTT. The full variable domain, in which reference TRBV30 and TRBJ1-6 provide the parts outside the CDR3, is SQTIHQWPATLVQPVGSPLSLECTVEGTSNPNLYWYRQAAGRGLQLLFYSVGIGQISSEVPQNLSASRPQDRQFILSSKKLLLSDSGFYLCAWSTSVNSPLHFGNGTRLTVT.